This passage covers 19 T cell receptor beta chains from one sample sequenced in a study of response to subunit inactivated influenza vaccine. TCRdb analysed the RT-PCR reads with MiXCR anew, one entry per CDR3 protein. Here the sample spans about 520,000 distinct CDR3 sequences, around 7.7% being singletons. Sequenced here: PBMCs from blood, sampled 23 to 25 months after vaccination. Source of these receptors: a man aged 45-69 years who received an inactivated influenza vaccine.

The CDR3 protein is CASSLDRGGKTQYF. The CDR3 coding sequence is TGTGCCAGCAGTCTGGACAGGGGGGGTAAGACCCAGTACTTC. The chain combines TRBV12-3 or TRBV12-4 with TRBJ2-5; 10 positions agree with TRBD1. CDR3 length equals 14 residues. V was pared by 5 bases and J by 6 bases, with 6 bases of the junction left unmatched.

This clonotype has just a few counts. The gene calls are TRBV3-1 and TRBJ1-2; TRBD1 agrees at 9 bases. The CDR3 length is 16 residues. V trimming: 1 base; J trimming: 4 bases; junction bases outside the gene matches: 7. Germline loops: CDR1 LGHDT, CDR2 YNNKEL (reference sequence). This CDR3 reads CASSQVTDRGAYGYTF. The CDR3 region has the DNA TGTGCCAGCAGCCAAGTTACGGACAGGGGAGCCTATGGCTACACCTTC.

The rearrangement links TRBV29-1 to TRBJ2-7; 10 nucleotides agree with TRBD2. This CDR3 is 14 amino acids long. The V segment lost 0 bases and the J segment 6 bases; nucleotides outside the gene matches: 5. Germline V CDR1 and CDR2: SQVTM, ANQGSEA. CDR3 sequence: CSVEDTLAGVEQYF. As DNA, the CDR3 is TGCAGCGTTGAAGATACCCTAGCGGGAGTCGAGCAGTACTTC.

The table lists this clonotype with many counts. The DNA for the CDR3 is TGCGCCAGCAGCTGGACGCAGGGGGCTAACTATGGCTACACCTTC. Protein product: CASSWTQGANYGYTF. The chain combines TRBV5-1 with TRBJ1-2; TRBD1 agrees at 7 bases. V gave up 3 bases and J gave up 0 bases; unmatched junction bases: 5. From germline, CDR1 is SGHRS and CDR2 YFSETQ. The CDR3 totals 15 residues.

The chain joins TRBV25-1 to TRBJ2-2; D perhaps matches TRBD2 (5 bases). The ends were cut back, 7 bases at V and 4 bases at J, with 10 bases in the middle. The CDR3 sequence is 13 residues long. CDR1 and CDR2 from the germline V gene are MGHDK and SYGVNS. The CDR3 region has the DNA TGTGCCAGCAAAAGGGAGCCCACCGGGGAGCTGTTTTTT. This sequence encodes CASKREPTGELFF.

V gene TRBV12-3 or TRBV12-4 combines with J gene TRBJ2-3, with 7 bases fitting TRBD2. Germline trimming cut 5 bases from V and 2 bases from J; bases unmatched to any gene: 7. The CDR3 spans 15 residues. CDR3 DNA sequence: TGTGCCAGCAGTCTAACGACTAGCCTCACAGATACGCAGTATTTT. Its translation is CASSLTTSLTDTQYF.

This clonotype was found a few times. The genes are TRBV4-3 and TRBJ2-7; the match to TRBD2 covers 11 bases. After removal of 5 bases from V and 3 bases from J, the junction contained 6 bases not matched to a gene. Germline CDR1 and CDR2: LGHNA and YSLEER. CDR3 length equals 15 residues. CDR3 nucleotides: TGCGCCAGCAGCATAGCTAGCGGGGGGTTCTACGAGCAGTACTTC. This translates into CASSIASGGFYEQYF.

This clonotype showed up many times. The chain combines TRBV10-3 with TRBJ2-1; TRBD2 matches 11 bases. The V and J ends lost 5 bases and 3 bases, in that order; junction bases with no gene match: 3. This CDR3 has 15 residues. Looked up from germline, CDR1 is ENHRY and CDR2 is SYGVKD. As DNA, the CDR3 is TGTGCCATCAGTTCCCTAGCGGGGGGCTACAATGAGCAGTTCTTC. Amino acids: CAISSLAGGYNEQFF.

V and J are TRBV20-1 and TRBJ2-7, with a tentative D call TRBD2 (6 bases). Germline lookup yields CDR1 DFQATT and CDR2 SNEGSKA (reference sequence). This CDR3 is 12 amino acids long. V lost 6 bases and J lost 9, with 18 bases in between. DNA for the CDR3: TGCAGTGCCCAAGAGGGTTTCGGGGGGCAGTACTTC. This gives the protein CSAQEGFGGQYF.

This clonotype was counted many times. The chain links TRBV25-1 to TRBJ2-7, with 8 bases lining up with TRBD1. This CDR3 contains 13 residues. In germline, CDR1 is MGHDK, CDR2 SYGVNS. J was trimmed by 6 bases and V by 5 bases; bases with no gene match: 6. This chain's CDR3 is CASSNRQGSEQYF. The CDR3 region has the DNA TGTGCCAGCAGTAACCGACAGGGGTCCGAGCAGTACTTC.

The chain combines TRBV7-9 with TRBJ2-1, with TRBD1 matching over 7 bases. The germline V gene encodes CDR1 SEHNR and CDR2 FQNEAQ (reference sequence). V was clipped by 5 bases and J by 10 bases; unmatched bases: 8. The CDR3 runs 13 residues. CDR3 amino acids: CASSVGQREEQFF. DNA for the CDR3: TGTGCCAGCAGCGTGGGACAGAGGGAGGAGCAGTTCTTC.

With respect to this clonotype: A much larger clone sits a single nucleotide away, making a read error possible. The CDR3 loop is CSALGSDKNIQYF. For the CDR3, the DNA is TGCAGTGCGCTCGGGAGCGACAAAAACATTCAGTACTTC. The V gene is TRBV20-1, the J gene TRBJ2-4, with D tentatively TRBD2 (6 bases). The CDR3 covers 13 residues. Trimming took 6 bases from V and 3 from J, leaving 12 bases between them. Germline CDR1 reads DFQATT; CDR2 reads SNEGSKA (reference sequence).

This clonotype was seen many times. This sequence joins TRBV10-2 and TRBJ1-6, with D uncertain. Germline lookup yields CDR1 WSHSY and CDR2 SAAADI. The ends were cut back, 7 bases at V and 7 bases at J, with 14 bases in the middle. CDR3 length: 14 residues. As DNA, the CDR3 is TGCGCCAGCACGGCAGCTTCCCAAAATTCACCCCTCCACTTT. This sequence encodes CASTAASQNSPLHF.

This clonotype has just a few counts. The chain combines TRBV7-9 with TRBJ1-2; TRBD1 matches at 8 bases. Per germline, CDR1 SEHNR and CDR2 FQNEAQ (reference sequence). Trimming at V came to 5 bases and at J to 6 bases, leaving 8 bases not matched to a gene. The CDR3 length is 14 residues. The CDR3 DNA follows: TGTGCCAGCAGCCACATGGACAGGGTGGATGGCTACACCTTC. Translation gives CASSHMDRVDGYTF.

In this sample, this clonotype turned up a few times. The chain links TRBV4-2 to TRBJ1-4, with 10 bases that match TRBD1. The CDR3 runs 18 residues. The trim removed 3 bases at V and 7 bases at J, leaving 14 bases unmatched. The V gene's germline CDR1 is LGHNA and CDR2 YNFKEQ. This chain's CDR3 is CASSHAGTGAPSGEKLFF. The CDR3, as DNA: TGTGCCAGCAGCCACGCCGGGACAGGGGCCCCTTCGGGTGAAAAACTGTTTTTT.

This clonotype has just a few counts. The J gene is TRBJ2-1, the V gene TRBV4-3; possibly TRBD1 or TRBD2 for D (5 bases each). V lost 4 bases and J 1 base, leaving 11 bases between the germline ends. In germline, CDR1 is LGHNA, CDR2 YSLEER. The CDR3 runs to 15 residues. The CDR3 spells CASSRNWGSYNEQFF. The CDR3, as DNA: TGCGCCAGCAGCCGAAACTGGGGGTCCTACAATGAGCAGTTCTTC.

The rearrangement uses TRBV12-3 or TRBV12-4 and TRBJ1-2, with D possibly being TRBD1 (6 bases). This CDR3 spans 14 amino acids. V lost 5 bases and J lost 5, with 15 bases in between. Written as DNA, the CDR3 is TGTGCCAGCAGTCTCACAGGGTCGTTGTATGGCTACACCTTC. As protein: CASSLTGSLYGYTF.

This clonotype was seen a handful of times. V usage is TRBV9 and J usage is TRBJ2-5, with 7 nucleotides matching TRBD2. Germline lookup yields CDR1 SGDLS and CDR2 YYNGEE. This CDR3 is 15 amino acids long. Trimming cost V 1 base and J 5 bases; bases outside gene matches: 8. The CDR3 coding sequence is TGTGCCAGCAGCGTATCTGCGGGAGAGGGGGAGACCCAGTACTTC. This codes for CASSVSAGEGETQYF.

A few counts support this clonotype. The rearrangement joins TRBV5-6 to TRBJ2-7, with D tentatively TRBD1 (5 bases). The germline V and J ends were trimmed by 2 bases and 2 bases, with 11 bases remaining between them. Germline CDR1 reads SGHDT; CDR2 reads YYEEEE. The CDR3 runs to 14 residues. CDR3 sequence: CASSLPDKTYEQYF. In DNA, the CDR3 is TGTGCCAGCAGCTTACCGGACAAAACCTACGAGCAGTACTTC.